The 10 T cell receptor beta chains reported below all come from one sample, sequenced in a study of OX40 agonist ivuxolimab in advanced cancers. The method was immunoSEQ multiplex PCR; TCRdb's version includes in-frame clones alone and lacks a portion of them. Of 75,000 or so clones in the sample, 84% are singletons; the top ten hold roughly 25%. The starting material was CD4+ or CD8+ T cells sorted from blood, obtained in a trial of the OX40 agonist ivuxolimab. The receptors derive from an adult with an advanced solid tumor such as melanoma, head and neck, liver or kidney cancer.

V is TRBV28 and J is TRBJ1-1; TRBD1 agrees at 7 bases. The CDR3 consists of 13 residues. J lost 6 bases, V lost 6 bases, and 7 bases had no gene match. The V gene's germline CDR1 is MDHEN and CDR2 SYDVKM. CDR3 sequence (DNA): TGTGCCAGCAGGAGAGGGGGCGCCCCTGAAGCTTTCTTT. Its protein is CASRRGGAPEAFF.

This chain uses TRBV5-4 with TRBJ1-1, with D possibly being TRBD1 (6 bases). The V end lost 4 bases, the J end lost 0 bases, and 13 bases lay between the germline ends. This CDR3 region has 15 residues. CDR1 SGHNT and CDR2 YYREEE come from the germline V gene (reference sequence). CDR3 in amino acids: CASSLGGHLNTEAFF. The DNA for the CDR3 is TGTGCCAGCAGCCTGGGGGGACACCTGAACACTGAAGCTTTCTTT.

The chain carries TRBV18 and TRBJ1-1; 10 bases map to TRBD1. Per germline, CDR1 KGHSH and CDR2 LQKENI. The J segment lost 7 bases and the V segment lost 4 bases, leaving 9 bases of the junction unmatched. The CDR3 sequence is 15 residues long. Here the CDR3 reads CASSRPGQGVVEAFF. CDR3 bases: TGTGCCAGCTCACGACCTGGACAGGGGGTGGTTGAAGCTTTCTTT.

The count of this clone is one. This rearrangement joins TRBV28 to TRBJ2-7; D perhaps matches TRBD2 (6 bases). V was trimmed by 7 bases and J by 2 bases, leaving 15 bases between them. In germline, CDR1 is MDHEN, CDR2 SYDVKM. There are 14 residues in the CDR3. Here the CDR3 reads CASTGGNLAYEQYF. CDR3 sequence (DNA): TGTGCCAGCACCGGCGGGAACTTGGCCTACGAGCAGTACTTC. Full variable domain (rest looked up from reference TRBV28 and TRBJ2-7): DVKVTQSSRYLVKRTGEKVFLECVQDMDHENMFWYRQDPGLGLRLIYFSYDVKMKEKGDIPEGYSVSREKKERFSLILESASTNQTSMYLCASTGGNLAYEQYFGPGTRLTVT.

The chain combines TRBV19 with TRBJ2-6; D gene uncertain. CDR3 length equals 14 residues. V was shortened by 7 bases and J by 0 bases, with 7 bases between the two germline ends. Germline V gene lookup returns CDR1 LNHDA and CDR2 SQIVND (reference sequence). The CDR3 region is CASISYSGANVLTF. As DNA, the CDR3 is TGTGCCAGTATCTCATACTCTGGGGCCAACGTCCTGACTTTC.

This CDR3 is CASSYASSSYEQYF. CDR3 nucleotides: TGTGCCAGCAGTTACGCGTCGAGCTCCTACGAGCAGTACTTC. J is TRBJ2-7 and V is TRBV6-5; D not resolved. V was shortened by 2 bases and J by 0 bases, with 8 bases between the two germline ends. CDR1 is MNHEY and CDR2 is SVGAGI in the germline V gene. The CDR3 consists of 14 residues.

This clone has a handful of counts. The chain has TRBV6-6 and TRBJ2-7, with 10 bases lining up with TRBD2. Germline trimming cut 5 bases from V and 3 bases from J; bases unmatched to any gene: 1. The CDR3 totals 13 residues. From germline, CDR1 is MNHNY and CDR2 SVGAGI (reference sequence). The CDR3 region is CASSLAGDYEQYF. The CDR3, as DNA: TGTGCCAGCAGTCTAGCGGGAGACTACGAGCAGTACTTC.

This clone was detected only once. The chain has TRBV6-5 and TRBJ1-2, with D maybe TRBD1 (6 bases). Germline CDR1 MNHEY, CDR2 SVGAGI. V lost 7 bases to trimming and J lost 0 bases, with 15 bases between them. This CDR3 comprises 15 residues. The CDR3, as DNA: TGTGCCAGCAAGCGGGGGGCTCTATCTAACTATGGCTACACCTTC. Its translation: CASKRGALSNYGYTF.

This clone was seen a single time. This chain connects TRBV2 to TRBJ2-5; no clear D gene. This CDR3 is 13 amino acids long. Germline lookup yields CDR1 SNHLY and CDR2 FYNNEI. Deletions cut 7 bases from V and 0 bases from J, with 9 bases between. CDR3 protein: CASKTLYQETQYF. The DNA for the CDR3 is TGTGCCAGCAAAACTCTGTACCAAGAGACCCAGTACTTC.

The chain joins TRBV6-1 to TRBJ2-5; D is ambiguous. The end of the DNA fits TRBJ2-7 better, so the J call may be wrong. CDR3 length: 13 residues. The germline CDR1 and CDR2 sequences are MNHNS and SASEGT. Written as DNA, the CDR3 is TGTGCCAGCGGGATTGGCGCATCCTACGAGCAGTACTTC. This encodes CASGIGASYEQYF.